Listed here are 27 T cell receptor beta chains from one sample, sequenced in a study of cytomegalovirus exposure and HLA in healthy donors. PCR was performed using 60 Vbeta and 13 Jbeta primers. Measured with immunoSEQ multiplex PCR; TCRdb has only the in-frame clones, and not every one. The sample carries about 150,000 clones, 80% recorded once. Input material: PBMCs. All receptors come from a male donor in good health and CMV-seropositive.

The chain recombines TRBV7-2 with TRBJ1-2; 11 nucleotides agree with TRBD1. Per the germline V gene, CDR1 is SGHTA and CDR2 is FQGNSA. V shed 5 bases and J 8 bases; nucleotides not matched to a gene: 4. This CDR3 has 13 amino acids. The CDR3 DNA is TGTGCCAGCAGCGTCCGGGACAGGGGGGGCTACACCTTC. It is translated as CASSVRDRGGYTF.

This clone was counted a single time. The chain carries TRBV6-5 and TRBJ2-7; 7 bases agree with TRBD2. The germline V gene encodes CDR1 MNHEY and CDR2 SVGAGI. J lost 0 bases, V lost 3 bases, and 5 bases had no gene match. CDR3 length equals 15 residues. The chain's CDR3 is CASSYGTIHSYEQYF. As DNA, the CDR3 is TGTGCCAGCAGTTATGGGACTATACACTCCTACGAGCAGTACTTC.

The chain couples TRBV7-6 to TRBJ2-1; 8 nucleotides match TRBD1. In germline, CDR1 is SGHVS, CDR2 FNYEAQ. This CDR3 has 16 residues. Losses at the gene ends were 5 bases for V and 4 bases for J; bases not matched to a gene: 10. The CDR3 bases are TGTGCCAGCAGCCCCCCCTCGGGACAGGAATACAATGAGCAGTTCTTC. Translated: CASSPPSGQEYNEQFF.

This chain links TRBV7-8 with TRBJ1-4, with D uncertain. Germline loops: CDR1 SGHVS, CDR2 FQNEAQ. The V end was cut by 1 base, the J end by 7 bases, with 16 bases between. The CDR3 is made up of 16 amino acids. The CDR3: CASSLGRLLRREKLFF. The CDR3 DNA reads as TGTGCCAGCAGCTTAGGGAGATTATTACGGCGTGAAAAACTGTTTTTT.

The genes are TRBV6-6 and TRBJ2-3, with D possibly matching TRBD1 (5 bases). The CDR3 covers 12 residues. The V end was cut by 7 bases, the J end by 7 bases, with 12 bases between. Per the germline V gene, CDR1 is MNHNY and CDR2 is SVGAGI (reference sequence). CDR3 sequence reads: CASTPAGNTQYF. The CDR3 nucleotides are TGTGCCAGCACTCCGGCAGGGAATACGCAGTATTTT.

This clone appeared a few times. CDR3: CASSHGTAISNYGYTF. The CDR3 DNA reads TGTGCCAGCAGCCACGGGACAGCCATTTCTAACTATGGCTACACCTTC. The gene calls are TRBV4-2 and TRBJ1-2; 7 positions agree with TRBD1. V dropped 3 bases and J dropped 0; count of bases not matched to a gene: 7. Germline V gene sequence: CDR1 LGHNA, CDR2 YNFKEQ. This CDR3 has 16 residues.

V gene TRBV9 combines with J gene TRBJ2-1, with D unresolved. The CDR3 contains 17 residues. Trimming left V 0 bases short and J 7 bases short, with 20 bases between. Germline values: CDR1 SGDLS, CDR2 YYNGEE. The CDR3 DNA is TGTGCCAGCAGCGTAGAAAGAAGCACCTCAACCCCTAATGAGCAGTTCTTC. Translation gives CASSVERSTSTPNEQFF.

The chain carries TRBV27 and TRBJ2-1, with TRBD1 as a possible D gene (6 bases). The germline V and J ends were trimmed by 7 bases and 2 bases, with 15 bases remaining between them. The CDR3 runs 15 residues. Germline V gives CDR1 MNHEY, CDR2 SMNVEV (reference sequence). This CDR3 reads CASTPGVGAYNEQFF. The CDR3, as DNA: TGTGCCAGCACCCCAGGGGTTGGGGCCTACAATGAGCAGTTCTTC.

The rearrangement uses TRBV7-6 and TRBJ2-1; tentatively, D is TRBD1 (5 bases). CDR3 length: 13 amino acids. Deletions cut 6 bases from V and 8 bases from J, with 14 bases between. Germline values: CDR1 SGHVS, CDR2 FNYEAQ. CDR3 DNA sequence: TGTGCCAGCAGTCTCTTGGGGCTCGATGAGCAGTTCTTC. Amino acids: CASSLLGLDEQFF.

DNA of the CDR3: TGTGCCAGCTCACCAAGTGCAGGAGGGGACCAGCCCCAGCATTTT. Amino acid sequence: CASSPSAGGDQPQHF. The chain joins TRBV18 to TRBJ1-5, with a weak D call TRBD1 (5 bases). Germline V gives CDR1 KGHSH, CDR2 LQKENI. V was shortened by 2 bases and J by 7 bases, with 15 bases between the two germline ends. This CDR3 contains 15 residues.

This clone was detected a few times. Other DNA sequences in this sample translate to the same CDR3. The chain couples TRBV6-4 to TRBJ2-6; a possible D gene is TRBD2 (6 bases). The CDR3 consists of 15 residues. Between the trimmed V and J ends, which lost 5 bases and 0 bases, there was a span of 8 bases. Germline CDR1 is MRHNA and CDR2 is SNTAGT. The CDR3 loop is CASSPGGSGANVLTF. CDR3 coding DNA: TGTGCCAGCAGTCCCGGGGGCTCTGGGGCCAACGTCCTGACTTTC.

This chain links TRBV9 with TRBJ1-2; possible D gene TRBD1, 5 bases. V lost 3 bases to trimming and J lost 4 bases, with 10 bases between them. The CDR3 loop spans 13 amino acids. The V gene's germline CDR1 is SGDLS and CDR2 YYNGEE. CDR3 sequence reads: CASSGLGGYGYTF. The CDR3, as DNA: TGTGCCAGCAGCGGCCTGGGGGGCTATGGCTACACCTTC.

The chain is built from TRBV7-8 and TRBJ1-4; D is unresolved. The germline V gene has CDR1 SGHVS and CDR2 FQNEAQ. The length of the CDR3 is 16 residues. V lost 1 base, J lost 0 bases, and 9 bases lay in between. CDR3 nucleotides: TGTGCCAGCAGCTTAGATGGCGGGGCAACTAATGAAAAACTGTTTTTT. Protein sequence: CASSLDGGATNEKLFF.

This clone occurred once. This chain connects TRBV6-5 to TRBJ2-7; D may be TRBD2 (6 bases). Germline V gene data show CDR1 as MNHEY and CDR2 as SVGAGI. V shed 0 bases and J shed 1 base, with 13 bases lying between them. The CDR3 sequence is 16 residues long. Written as DNA, the CDR3 is TGTGCCAGCAGTTACTCGGACTACAGGCTTTCCTACGAGCAGTACTTC. Translation gives CASSYSDYRLSYEQYF.

The V gene is TRBV9, the J gene TRBJ2-7, with D unresolved. Germline CDR1 and CDR2: SGDLS and YYNGEE. The V gene lost 0 bases and the J gene lost 4 bases, with 14 bases spanning the gap. The CDR3 covers 15 residues. The DNA for the CDR3 is TGTGCCAGCAGCGTAGCTCCGGCAGGTTCTTACGAGCAGTACTTC. Encoded protein: CASSVAPAGSYEQYF.

V usage is TRBV10-1 and J usage is TRBJ2-7; possibly TRBD1 for D (5 bases). CDR3 size: 14 residues. The V gene lost 10 bases and the J gene lost 1 base, with 17 bases spanning the gap. The germline V gene has CDR1 WNHNN and CDR2 SYGVQD (reference sequence). CDR3 DNA sequence: TGCGCCACCCCAGGGTTCTTAGGTTCCTACGAGCAGTACTTC. Encoded protein: CATPGFLGSYEQYF.

The chain is built from TRBV7-2 and TRBJ2-6; possibly TRBD2 for D (6 bases). Germline CDR1 and CDR2: SGHTA and FQGNSA. This CDR3 has 15 residues. V dropped 5 bases and J dropped 4 bases, with 12 bases sitting between them. CDR3 sequence (DNA): TGTGCCAGCAGCGGACGTGCGGGAGGGGCCAACGTCCTGACTTTC. It codes for CASSGRAGGANVLTF.

This clone was seen a single time. This chain uses TRBV11-3 with TRBJ2-2, with TRBD1 matching over 7 bases. V trimming: 5 bases; J trimming: 4 bases; junction bases outside the gene matches: 7. The CDR3 spans 15 residues. Germline lookup yields CDR1 SGHNT and CDR2 YENEEA. The CDR3 here is CASSMTGSITGELFF. The CDR3 DNA reads as TGTGCCAGCAGCATGACAGGGTCCATCACCGGGGAGCTGTTTTTT.

The V and J genes are TRBV7-9 and TRBJ1-4; 8 bases match TRBD1. Germline-derived CDR1 and CDR2 are SEHNR and FQNEAQ (reference sequence). The V and J ends lost 5 bases and 5 bases, in that order; junction bases with no gene match: 7. The CDR3 has 15 residues. CDR3 sequence (DNA): TGTGCCAGCAGCAACTCTCAGGGGGCGAATGAAAAACTGTTTTTT. Protein product: CASSNSQGANEKLFF.

This clone was seen once. This chain joins TRBV27 and TRBJ1-1; perhaps TRBD1 as D (5 bases). CDR1 is MNHEY, CDR2 SMNVEV, per germline (reference sequence). The CDR3 consists of 14 residues. Trimming removed 2 bases from V and 1 base from J, with 8 bases in between. Here the CDR3 DNA reads TGTGCCAGCAGTTTAGAAAGGGGGAACACTGAAGCTTTCTTT. It translates to CASSLERGNTEAFF.

This clone was recorded once. The V call is TRBV5-1, the J call TRBJ1-3, with D uncertain. CDR1 and CDR2 (germline): SGHRS, YFSETQ. The CDR3 is 16 residues long. V was pared by 2 bases and J by 0 bases, with 12 bases between. The CDR3 region is CASSFFSPSSGNTIYF. Here the CDR3 DNA reads TGCGCCAGCAGCTTTTTCTCTCCGAGCTCTGGAAACACCATATATTTT.

This clone was detected only once. The DNA of the CDR3 is TGTGCCAGCAGCTTCCGGACTAGCGGGAGAATGGATACGCAGTATTTT. It yields the protein CASSFRTSGRMDTQYF. This chain connects TRBV11-3 to TRBJ2-3; 13 bases agree with TRBD2. V lost 3 bases, J lost 6 bases, and 6 bases stayed unmatched. This CDR3 region has 16 residues. In germline, CDR1 is SGHNT, CDR2 YENEEA.

The V call is TRBV11-3, the J call TRBJ2-7; D might be TRBD2 (5 bases). This CDR3 contains 15 residues. Germline V CDR1 and CDR2: SGHNT, YENEEA. V was pared by 5 bases and J by 1 base, with 15 bases between. The CDR3 DNA reads as TGTGCCAGCAGCCTAGGACGGGATCCATCCTACGAGCAGTACTTC. It codes for CASSLGRDPSYEQYF.

This chain connects TRBV28 to TRBJ1-1, with D tentatively TRBD1 (6 bases). V was clipped by 4 bases and J by 5 bases, with 14 bases between them. This CDR3 region has 14 residues. From germline, CDR1 is MDHEN and CDR2 SYDVKM. Written as DNA, the CDR3 is TGTGCCAGCAGTTCGGGGGGGCGTGGGACTGAAGCTTTCTTT. Protein sequence: CASSSGGRGTEAFF.

The chain couples TRBV21-1 to TRBJ2-7; TRBD1 was called by the table and not checked on the DNA. TRBV21-1 is flagged as a pseudogene. The CDR3 runs 16 residues. The CDR3 reads CASSEFREQGNRGFLF. The CDR3 region has the DNA TGTGCCAGCAGTGAATTCCGGGAACAGGGTAATAGGGGGTTCCTCTTC.

V usage is TRBV5-1 and J usage is TRBJ2-7; 9 bases are shared with TRBD2. The CDR3 runs to 15 residues. The V gene's germline CDR1 is SGHRS and CDR2 YFSETQ. V shed 1 base and J 0 bases; nucleotides not matched to a gene: 2. The CDR3 DNA sequence: TGCGCCAGCAGCTTGCTAGCGGGAAGCTCCTACGAGCAGTACTTC. This codes for CASSLLAGSSYEQYF.

This chain uses TRBV11-2 with TRBJ2-1, with TRBD2 matching 8 bases. The CDR3 runs to 16 residues. The germline V gene has CDR1 SGHAT and CDR2 FQNNGV. The V and J ends lost 5 bases and 1 base, in that order; junction bases with no gene match: 7. The CDR3 protein is CASSRLAGKSYNEQFF. Here the CDR3 DNA reads TGTGCCAGCAGCAGATTAGCGGGGAAGTCCTACAATGAGCAGTTCTTC.